This is a list of T cell receptor beta chains from one sample in a study of blood T cell repertoires in COVID-19. Method: immunoSEQ multiplex PCR; TCRdb's copy keeps in-frame clones and lacks some. Of over 130,000 clones listed, about 86% are singletons. Sequencing was done on a sample of peripheral blood. The source of these receptors is a man between 70 and 80 years old with acute or convalescent COVID-19. Both conserved end residues are part of each CDR3. The D gene is left open where the match is weak. Clone size is shown for a subset of rows, as once, few, many or a class of expanded clone.

TRBV19	-	TRBJ2-1	-	TGTGCCAGTAGTATGGGGAGACTAATTTCCTACAATGAGCAGTTCTTC	CASSMGRLISYNEQFF
TRBV7-6	-	TRBJ1-5	TRBD1	TGTGCCAGCAGCTTAACCCGGGACAGGAATCAGCCCCAGCATTTT	CASSLTRDRNQPQHF
TRBV19	many	TRBJ2-5	TRBD2	TGTGCCAGTAGTATAGGCGGGGGAGAAGGCCAAGAGACCCAGTACTTC	CASSIGGGEGQETQYF
TRBV7-2	-	TRBJ1-1	-	TGTGCCAGCAGCTTAGGTTTCATGAACACTGAAGCTTTCTTT	CASSLGFMNTEAFF
TRBV4-2	-	TRBJ2-2	-	TGTGCCAGCAGCCCCCGGCGGCAGGGGGGTACCGGGGAGCTGTTTTTT	CASSPRRQGGTGELFF
TRBV28	-	TRBJ2-1	-	TGTGCCAGCAGTTTAACGGGATTCAAGTTTGGGCAGTTCTTC	CASSLTGFKFGQFF
TRBV4-3	few	TRBJ2-5	TRBD2	TGCGCCAGCAGCCAAGAGCTCAGACTAGCGGGAGAGGGGGAGACCCAGTACTTC	CASSQELRLAGEGETQYF
TRBV28	-	TRBJ1-3	-	TGTGCCAGCAGAAAACAGGGAATGACTGGAAACACCATATATTTT	CASRKQGMTGNTIYF
TRBV10-3	-	TRBJ1-5	-	TGTGCCATCAGTGATTTTGCCGGGACTGGCAATCAGCCCCAGCATTTT	CAISDFAGTGNQPQHF
TRBV27	-	TRBJ2-7	TRBD2	TGTGCCAGCAAATTGTTAGCGGGAGGGGACGAGCAGTACTTC	CASKLLAGGDEQYF
TRBV19	-	TRBJ1-5	-	TGTGCCAGTAGGGGGACACTGACGGTGGTTCAGCCCCAGCATTTT	CASRGTLTVVQPQHF
TRBV30	-	TRBJ2-6	TRBD1	TGTGCCTGGAGTGACAGGGGTGGCGCTGGGGCCAACGTCCTGACTTTC	CAWSDRGGAGANVLTF
TRBV24-1	-	TRBJ2-3	TRBD2	TGTGCCACCAGTGGTCCCGGGTCAGTTCCAGCGGGGTCCACAGATACGCAGTATTTT	CATSGPGSVPAGSTDTQYF